The 10 T cell receptor beta chains presented below share a single source sample, sequenced in a study of CD8+ T cells in alopecia areata. As the sequencing template, cDNA was produced by extracting RNA and reverse transcribing it. Sequenced by immunoSEQ multiplex PCR; TCRdb stores in-frame clones only, minus some. The sample records over 150,000 clones, roughly 60% being singletons. The material sequenced was CD4+ T cells sorted from blood, taken at week 0. Source of these receptors: a human donor with alopecia areata.

The rearrangement joins TRBV19 to TRBJ2-2; possible D gene TRBD1, 6 bases. This CDR3 region has 15 residues. Germline CDR1 LNHDA, CDR2 SQIVND (reference sequence). V shed 11 bases and J shed 1 base, with 17 bases lying between them. CDR3 protein: CAGRSTTGNTGELFF. The CDR3 region has the DNA TGTGCCGGACGGTCCACGACAGGGAACACCGGGGAGCTGTTTTTT.

The chain recombines TRBV5-1 with TRBJ2-6; perhaps TRBD1 as D (6 bases). The CDR3 contains 16 residues. The V gene lost 9 bases and the J gene lost 2 bases, with 18 bases spanning the gap. CDR1 and CDR2 from the germline V gene are SGHRS and YFSETQ. DNA of the CDR3: TGCGCCACGCACCAGGGGCAGGAGCCTGGGGCCAACGTCCTGACTTTC. It encodes CATHQGQEPGANVLTF. Looking up the rest from reference TRBV5-1 and TRBJ2-6 gives the full variable domain: KAGVTQTPRYLIKTRGQQVTLSCSPISGHRSVSWYQQTPGQGLQFLFEYFSETQRNKGNFPGRFSGRQFSNSRSEMNVSTLELGDSALYLCATHQGQEPGANVLTFGAGSRLTVL.

There are a few counts of this clone. The J gene is TRBJ2-7, the V gene TRBV2; the D call may be TRBD1 or TRBD2 (5 bases each). With 1 base removed from V and 1 base from J, the gap between germline ends came to 17 bases. The CDR3 is 17 residues long. Germline values: CDR1 SNHLY, CDR2 FYNNEI. The CDR3 DNA sequence: TGTGCCAGCAGTGAAGGAGGGGCCAACAGGCCGTCCTACGAGCAGTACTTC. Its translation: CASSEGGANRPSYEQYF.

This clone was seen only a few times. The CDR3 region has the DNA TGTGCCAGCAGCTTAGTCCAGGGTGGCGAGCAGTACTTC. This gives the protein CASSLVQGGEQYF. The gene calls are TRBV11-1 and TRBJ2-7; D perhaps matches TRBD1 (5 bases). Germline CDR1 is SGHAT and CDR2 is FQDESV (reference sequence). The CDR3 has 13 amino acids. With 1 base removed from V and 6 bases from J, the gap between germline ends came to 10 bases. Using reference TRBV11-1 and TRBJ2-7 for the parts outside the CDR3, the full variable domain is EAEVAQSPRYKITEKSQAVAFWCDPISGHATLYWYRQILGQGPELLVQFQDESVVDDSQLPKDRFSAERLKGVDSTLKIQPAELGDSAMYLCASSLVQGGEQYFGPGTRLTVT.

The chain has TRBV5-1 and TRBJ2-5; TRBD1 is a possible D gene (6 bases). Germline V CDR1 and CDR2: SGHRS, YFSETQ. This CDR3 is 17 amino acids long. The V and J ends lost 4 bases and 2 bases respectively, with 21 bases between them. The CDR3 loop reads CASSPRAGATLQETQYF. CDR3 sequence (DNA): TGCGCCAGCAGCCCCCGAGCAGGGGCCACCTTACAAGAGACCCAGTACTTC.

The V and J genes are TRBV5-1 and TRBJ1-1, with 8 bases matching TRBD1. This CDR3 is built from 14 residues. The V gene's germline CDR1 is SGHRS and CDR2 YFSETQ. The ends lost 3 bases at V and 7 bases at J; junction bases unmatched: 8. The chain's CDR3 is CASSSGQGSNEAFF. The CDR3 coding sequence is TGCGCCAGCAGCTCCGGACAGGGCTCCAATGAAGCTTTCTTT.

This clone was observed once. The chain has TRBV25-1 and TRBJ1-6; TRBD1 aligns across 9 bases. The CDR3 loop spans 13 amino acids. Germline-derived CDR1 and CDR2 are MGHDK and SYGVNS. Germline trimming cut 3 bases from V and 16 bases from J; bases unmatched to any gene: 7. The CDR3: CASSDPQGAGLHF. The CDR3 DNA sequence: TGTGCCAGCAGTGACCCACAGGGGGCCGGACTCCACTTT.

The chain employs TRBV9 and TRBJ2-7; D possibly corresponds to TRBD2 (5 bases). V shed 0 bases and J shed 2 bases, with 15 bases lying between them. Germline assignment: CDR1 SGDLS and CDR2 YYNGEE. CDR3 length: 16 amino acids. CDR3 DNA: TGTGCCAGCAGCGTAGCCGCCGGGGATACAGCCTACGAGCAGTACTTC. It specifies CASSVAAGDTAYEQYF.

The J gene is TRBJ2-3, the V gene TRBV2, with a weak D call TRBD2 (6 bases). Germline-derived CDR1 and CDR2 are SNHLY and FYNNEI. The V end was cut by 3 bases, the J end by 4 bases, with 8 bases between. The CDR3 has 13 residues. CDR3 in DNA: TGTGCCAGCAGTGAGGCGGGGTCAGATACGCAGTATTTT. It is translated as CASSEAGSDTQYF.

This sequence joins TRBV27 and TRBJ1-1; the match to TRBD1 covers 10 bases. The CDR3 totals 14 residues. The germline CDR1 and CDR2 sequences are MNHEY and SMNVEV (reference sequence). The junction had 6 bases not matched to a gene; V was cut back by 7 bases and J by 4 bases. CDR3 DNA: TGTGCCAGCACACTGACAGGGGGCATCACTGAAGCTTTCTTT. Translated: CASTLTGGITEAFF.